These 13 T cell receptor beta chains were all obtained from the same sample, sequenced in a study of regulatory T cells in long-lasting Graves disease. As for time point: persistent/refractory GD, antithyroid drugs over 5 years with positive TRAb. The TCR library used RNA extracted from PBMCs. Both iRepertoire HTBI primers and Arm-PCR of CDR3 regions were used to build the TCR beta libraries. TCRdb independently ran MiXCR on the multiplex PCR reads; one entry per CDR3 protein. The data show about 470,000 distinct CDR3 sequences, more than 20% seen once. Sequences were derived from peripheral blood mononuclear cells (PBMCs), sampled when the disease was refractory, from a patient treated with antithyroid drugs. Every receptor here comes from a female donor with Graves disease.

The chain carries TRBV7-2 and TRBJ2-7, with a tentative D call TRBD1 (6 bases). The germline V gene encodes CDR1 SGHTA and CDR2 FQGNSA. The CDR3 has 14 residues. Trimming took off 3 bases at V and 6 bases at J, with 15 bases between the two ends. The CDR3 loop reads CASSFTRQVREQYF. The CDR3 DNA reads as TGTGCCAGCAGCTTCACCAGACAGGTGCGCGAGCAGTACTTC.

This clonotype was seen ten or more times. The chain has TRBV24-1 and TRBJ2-7; D may match TRBD1 or TRBD2 (5 bases each). The CDR3 loop spans 13 amino acids. Germline loops: CDR1 KGHDR, CDR2 SFDVKD. V was clipped by 9 bases and J by 0 bases, with 11 bases between them. The CDR3 loop reads CATRDPSSYEQYF. In DNA, the CDR3 is TGTGCCACCCGGGACCCTAGCTCCTACGAGCAGTACTTC.

The J gene is TRBJ1-1, the V gene TRBV11-2; tentative D call: TRBD1 (6 bases). This CDR3 is 15 amino acids long. Germline CDR1 SGHAT, CDR2 FQNNGV. Trimming pared 8 bases from V and 10 bases from J, leaving 26 bases between. DNA for the CDR3: TGTGCCAGCGCCACTTGGGCGGGGGACACCCTCCCAGCTTTCTTT. It translates to CASATWAGDTLPAFF.

The chain couples TRBV27 to TRBJ1-1; 8 bases fit TRBD1. Germline CDR1 and CDR2: MNHEY and SMNVEV (reference sequence). The CDR3 is made up of 15 amino acids. After removal of 6 bases from V and 0 bases from J, the junction contained 6 bases not matched to a gene. CDR3 bases: TGTGCCAGCAGGGACAGGGCCTGGGTGAACACTGAAGCTTTCTTT. Its protein is CASRDRAWVNTEAFF.

The chain links TRBV28 to TRBJ2-1; possibly TRBD2 for D (6 bases). Trimming took off 2 bases at V and 6 bases at J, with 11 bases between the two ends. The CDR3 spans 14 residues. Germline values: CDR1 MDHEN, CDR2 SYDVKM. CDR3: CASSLVRESNEQFF. CDR3 bases: TGTGCCAGCAGTTTAGTTCGGGAGTCCAATGAGCAGTTCTTC.

This clonotype was picked up a small number of times. The V call is TRBV28, the J call TRBJ1-1; weak D call: TRBD1 (6 bases). The CDR3 totals 13 residues. The germline V and J ends were trimmed by 3 bases and 8 bases, with 13 bases remaining between them. The germline V gene encodes CDR1 MDHEN and CDR2 SYDVKM. The DNA of the CDR3 is TGTGCCAGCAGTTTGAGGGGGACGATCGAAGCTTTCTTT. Translating gives CASSLRGTIEAFF.

The rearrangement uses TRBV7-9 and TRBJ2-1, with 7 bases that match TRBD2. Germline lookup yields CDR1 SEHNR and CDR2 FQNEAQ (reference sequence). The CDR3 contains 16 residues. Trimming cost V 5 bases and J 3 bases; bases outside gene matches: 10. Here the CDR3 DNA reads TGTGCCAGCAGCCCACCCCCATGGGAGGGCTACAATGAGCAGTTCTTC. It encodes CASSPPPWEGYNEQFF.

This clonotype was seen only once. It may be a read error: a sequence one base away is much more abundant. The V gene is TRBV12-3 or TRBV12-4, the J gene TRBJ1-1; tentative D call: TRBD1 (6 bases). CDR3 length equals 14 residues. The CDR3 DNA sequence: TGTGCCAGCACCCCCCCGGGGGGCAACACTGAAGCTCTCTTT. Encoded protein: CASTPPGGNTEALF.

This clonotype has a handful of counts. This chain uses TRBV12-3 or TRBV12-4 with TRBJ1-3; TRBD1 matches at 8 bases. Trimming took 7 bases from V and 8 from J; bases not matched to a gene: 13. This CDR3 has 15 residues. CDR3 coding DNA: TGTGCCAGCACGACCCCCCAGGGGGCCGGATACACCATATATTTT. Translation: CASTTPQGAGYTIYF.

This clonotype has only a few counts. The rearrangement uses TRBV20-1 and TRBJ2-7; TRBD2 aligns across 7 bases. Germline CDR1 and CDR2: DFQATT and SNEGSKA (reference sequence). CDR3 length equals 12 residues. J gave up 2 bases and V 7 bases, and 5 bases lay outside the gene matches. The CDR3, as DNA: TGCAGTGTCCAAGCGGGAACCTACGAGCAGTACTTC. Protein: CSVQAGTYEQYF.

This chain uses TRBV4-1 with TRBJ2-2; D gene uncertain. The CDR3 has 15 amino acids. The germline V and J ends were trimmed by 1 base and 5 bases, with 11 bases remaining between them. Germline V gene lookup returns CDR1 MGHRA and CDR2 YSYEKL. As DNA, the CDR3 is TGCGCCAGCAGCCAAGGAGGTGTCTTGACCGGGGAGCTGTTTTTT. Translating gives CASSQGGVLTGELFF.

This chain links TRBV6-1 with TRBJ2-5, with 7 bases fitting TRBD2. CDR1 is MNHNS and CDR2 is SASEGT in the germline V gene. This CDR3 is built from 16 residues. V lost 6 bases to trimming and J lost 5 bases; unmatched junction nucleotides: 15. The CDR3 region is CASRGGTGPSWETQYF. In DNA form, the CDR3 reads TGTGCCAGCAGGGGGGGGACGGGGCCCTCGTGGGAGACCCAGTACTTC.

The chain carries TRBV19 and TRBJ1-1, with D possibly matching TRBD1 (5 bases). There are 14 residues in the CDR3. Per germline, CDR1 LNHDA and CDR2 SQIVND (reference sequence). The ends were cut back, 7 bases at V and 7 bases at J, with 19 bases in the middle. The CDR3 nucleotides are TGTGCCAGTACAGAAAAGACAGTGCTCGATGAAGCTTTCTTT. Its translation is CASTEKTVLDEAFF.